Below are 12 T cell receptor beta chains sequenced from a single sample in a study of blood T cell repertoires in COVID-19. Sequenced by immunoSEQ multiplex PCR; TCRdb stores in-frame clones only, minus some. The data show about 250,000 clones, with 70% to 90% seen just once and about 16% held by the top ten. Sequencing was done on a sample of PBMCs or T cells enriched from blood (not recorded which). The origin of the receptors is a man aged 18-30 years who had recovered from COVID-19.

This chain uses TRBV4-1 with TRBJ2-7; 8 bases are shared with TRBD1. This CDR3 contains 16 residues. Germline CDR1 MGHRA, CDR2 YSYEKL. The V and J ends lost 0 bases and 4 bases, in that order; junction bases with no gene match: 8. This chain's CDR3 is CASSQDWPQGAYEQYF. In DNA, the CDR3 is TGCGCCAGCAGCCAAGATTGGCCCCAGGGGGCGTACGAGCAGTACTTC.

J is TRBJ2-3 and V is TRBV5-6, with D possibly TRBD1 on 5 matching bases. V shed 3 bases and J shed 4 bases, with 18 bases lying between them. CDR1 is SGHDT and CDR2 is YYEEEE in the germline V gene. The CDR3 is 16 amino acids. The CDR3 nucleotides are TGTGCCAGCAGCTCGACAGAGACCTCTCTAGCAGATACGCAGTATTTT. It yields the protein CASSSTETSLADTQYF.

The chain employs TRBV4-1 and TRBJ1-2; D ambiguous. The CDR3 is 13 amino acids. V shed 1 base and J shed 4 bases, with 7 bases lying between them. Germline assignment: CDR1 MGHRA and CDR2 YSYEKL. The CDR3 DNA reads as TGCGCCAGCAGCCAAGGGGCCGCCTATGGCTACACCTTC. This gives the protein CASSQGAAYGYTF.

This clone is a singleton in its sample. The chain recombines TRBV12-5 with TRBJ1-5, with D uncertain. The CDR3 runs 16 residues. Trimming took off 0 bases at V and 1 base at J, with 10 bases between the two ends. CDR1 is LGHNT and CDR2 is FRNRAP in the germline V gene. CDR3 coding DNA: TGTGCTAGTGGTTTGGTACTCGGTGAAAGCAATCAGCCCCAGCATTTT. Its protein is CASGLVLGESNQPQHF.

V gene TRBV12-5 combines with J gene TRBJ2-3, with 8 positions matching TRBD2. Losses at the gene ends were 2 bases for V and 6 bases for J; bases not matched to a gene: 7. Germline V CDR1 and CDR2: LGHNT, FRNRAP. The CDR3 spans 15 residues. The DNA for the CDR3 is TGTGCTAGTGGTTTGACCGGACTAGCTCCCGATACGCAGTATTTT. Amino acid sequence: CASGLTGLAPDTQYF.

The genes are TRBV7-2 and TRBJ2-3; D perhaps matches TRBD2 (7 bases). V was shortened by 3 bases and J by 6 bases, with 22 bases between the two germline ends. The CDR3 is 17 residues long. The germline V gene has CDR1 SGHTA and CDR2 FQGNSA. The CDR3 bases are TGTGCCAGCAGCTTTCTAGGGGGGGACCAGCGTTCGGATACGCAGTATTTT. Its protein product is CASSFLGGDQRSDTQYF.

V is TRBV19 and J is TRBJ1-3; unclear D gene. The CDR3 consists of 16 residues. Per germline, CDR1 LNHDA and CDR2 SQIVND (reference sequence). Trimming shortened V by 2 bases and J by 1 base, and 12 bases separated the two germline ends. CDR3: CASSILERTSGNTIYF. The DNA for the CDR3 is TGTGCCAGTAGTATATTGGAGAGGACTTCTGGAAACACCATATATTTT.

This chain links TRBV5-8 with TRBJ1-2; the D gene is possibly TRBD1 (5 bases). The CDR3 totals 14 residues. Germline assignment: CDR1 SGHTS and CDR2 YDEGEE. V lost 1 base to trimming and J lost 8 bases, with 15 bases between them. The CDR3 DNA sequence: TGTGCCAGCAGCTTGAGGGGCGCAAAGATGGGCTACACCTTC. Amino acids: CASSLRGAKMGYTF.

This clone appeared a few times. The CDR3 DNA follows: TGTGCCAGCAGTTACAATTACGGACAGCACACTGAAGCTTTCTTT. It translates to CASSYNYGQHTEAFF. The gene calls are TRBV28 and TRBJ1-1; D perhaps matches TRBD1 (6 bases). In germline, CDR1 is MDHEN, CDR2 SYDVKM. Between the trimmed V and J ends, which lost 4 bases and 3 bases, there was a span of 15 bases. The CDR3 extends over 15 amino acids.

For this clone: The limits of the CDR3 on the DNA are not certain, so only TCRdb's listed CDR3 is given. This chain connects TRBV7-6 to TRBJ2-2; TRBD2, the table's D call, lacks a check against the DNA. The CDR3 extends over 16 residues, inclusive of both ends. Germline V gene lookup returns CDR1 SGHVS and CDR2 FNYEAQ. CDR3 protein: CASSFGSGKDTGELFF.

The J gene is TRBJ1-5, the V gene TRBV19, with D possibly matching TRBD1 (6 bases). Germline V CDR1 and CDR2: LNHDA, SQIVND (reference sequence). Deletions cut 3 bases from V and 2 bases from J, with 11 bases between. The CDR3 is 15 residues long. The CDR3 here is CASSIADSGNQPQHF. The CDR3 DNA follows: TGTGCCAGTAGTATCGCGGACAGTGGCAATCAGCCCCAGCATTTT.

The rearrangement links TRBV20-1 to TRBJ2-2, with TRBD1 identical over 7 bases. The J segment lost 6 bases and the V segment lost 3 bases, leaving 10 bases of the junction unmatched. The CDR3 runs 15 residues. The V gene's germline CDR1 is DFQATT and CDR2 SNEGSKA (reference sequence). For the CDR3, the DNA is TGCAGTGCTAGTTGTGAAGGGGGCGCCGCCGGGGAGCTGTTTTTT. Residues: CSASCEGGAAGELFF.